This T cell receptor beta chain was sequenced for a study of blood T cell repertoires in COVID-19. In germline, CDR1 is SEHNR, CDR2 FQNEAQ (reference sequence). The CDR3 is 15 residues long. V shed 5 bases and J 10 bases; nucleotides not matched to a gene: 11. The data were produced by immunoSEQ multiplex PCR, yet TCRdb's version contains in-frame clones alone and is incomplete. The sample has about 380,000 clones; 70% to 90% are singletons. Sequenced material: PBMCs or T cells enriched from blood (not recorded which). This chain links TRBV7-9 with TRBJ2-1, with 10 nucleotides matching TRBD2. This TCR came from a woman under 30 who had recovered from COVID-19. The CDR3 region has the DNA TGTGCCAGCAGCCCCCAGCGGGGGGGCACTCTGGAGCAGTTCTTC. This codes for CASSPQRGGTLEQFF.